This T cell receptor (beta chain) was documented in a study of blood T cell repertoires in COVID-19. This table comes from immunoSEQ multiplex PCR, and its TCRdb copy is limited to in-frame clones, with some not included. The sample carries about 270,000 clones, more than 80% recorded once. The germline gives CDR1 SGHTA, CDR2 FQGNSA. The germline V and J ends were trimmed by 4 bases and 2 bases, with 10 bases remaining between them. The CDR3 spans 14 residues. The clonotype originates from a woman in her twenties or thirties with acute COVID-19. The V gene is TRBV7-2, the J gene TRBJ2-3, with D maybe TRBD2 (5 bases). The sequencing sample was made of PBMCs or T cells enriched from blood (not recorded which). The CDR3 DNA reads TGTGCCAGCAGCTCCCGACTACTCACAGATACGCAGTATTTT. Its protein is CASSSRLLTDTQYF.